Listed below are T cell receptor beta chains from one sample, sequenced in a study of Ad26.COV2.S vaccination and SARS-CoV-2 variants. Profiled with immunoSEQ multiplex PCR; TCRdb holds only in-frame clones, not every one. Seen here are around 450,000 clones, about nine tenths observed once, and the top ten hold 4.3%. The sample here was peripheral blood, taken in a trial of Ad26.COV2.S vaccine versus placebo. Source of these receptors: a person aged 18 to 65 who received the Ad26.COV2.S COVID-19 vaccine or a placebo. The CDR3 runs from the conserved cysteine through the conserved F or W. The order of the fields is CDR3 protein, V gene, J gene.

CDR3aa: CATSSRRGSTEAFF
v_gene: TRBV15
j_gene: TRBJ1-1

CDR3aa: CAGGQQGSEKLFF
v_gene: TRBV30
j_gene: TRBJ1-4

CDR3aa: CATSDTGWPNTEAFF
v_gene: TRBV24-1
j_gene: TRBJ1-1

CDR3aa: CASSLERFSYEQYF
v_gene: TRBV5-1
j_gene: TRBJ2-7

CDR3aa: CASSSGTQETQYF
v_gene: TRBV5-1
j_gene: TRBJ2-5

CDR3aa: CASSATRNEQFF
v_gene: TRBV11-2
j_gene: TRBJ2-1

CDR3aa: CASSSPRPLAGGRNEQFF
v_gene: TRBV7-9
j_gene: TRBJ2-1

CDR3aa: CASTRDREAFF
v_gene: TRBV6-5
j_gene: TRBJ1-1

CDR3aa: CASSYGSFRTGELFF
v_gene: TRBV6-6
j_gene: TRBJ2-2

CDR3aa: CATGGAGSPLHF
v_gene: TRBV28
j_gene: TRBJ1-6

CDR3aa: CMAGDTGGSYNSPLHF
v_gene: TRBV19
j_gene: TRBJ1-6

CDR3aa: CASSPPGQGSNQPQHF
v_gene: TRBV28
j_gene: TRBJ1-5

CDR3aa: CASSRQGNSPLHF
v_gene: TRBV18
j_gene: TRBJ1-6

CDR3aa: CATSDLTSGHNEQFF
v_gene: TRBV24-1
j_gene: TRBJ2-1

CDR3aa: CASGQSDAIQYF
v_gene: TRBV7-2
j_gene: TRBJ2-4

CDR3aa: CASSLFRGGLNEQFF
v_gene: TRBV7-6
j_gene: TRBJ2-1

CDR3aa: CASSFGQGNQPQHF
v_gene: TRBV5-8
j_gene: TRBJ1-5

CDR3aa: CASSHGQGTEAFF
v_gene: TRBV27
j_gene: TRBJ1-1

CDR3aa: CASSFGWTGDDNQPQHF
v_gene: TRBV28
j_gene: TRBJ1-5

CDR3aa: CATSETKAGARLETQYF
v_gene: TRBV24-1
j_gene: TRBJ2-5

CDR3aa: CASSDSLAGGETQYF
v_gene: TRBV6-5
j_gene: TRBJ2-5

CDR3aa: CASSERPGENSPLHF
v_gene: TRBV6-1
j_gene: TRBJ1-6

CDR3aa: CASSVARDNEQFF
v_gene: TRBV9
j_gene: TRBJ2-1

CDR3aa: CASNRERGTDTQYF
v_gene: TRBV9
j_gene: TRBJ2-3

CDR3aa: CASSQEWLAKETQYF
v_gene: TRBV4-3
j_gene: TRBJ2-5

CDR3aa: CASTKFTPSGDNEQFF
v_gene: TRBV19
j_gene: TRBJ2-1

CDR3aa: CAISPGQGNQPQHF
v_gene: TRBV10-3
j_gene: TRBJ1-5

CDR3aa: CASSEAGGDTQYF
v_gene: TRBV2
j_gene: TRBJ2-3

CDR3aa: CATLADREGGGYTF
v_gene: TRBV7-2
j_gene: TRBJ1-2

CDR3aa: CASRGTSAHHTDTQYF
v_gene: TRBV7-2
j_gene: TRBJ2-3